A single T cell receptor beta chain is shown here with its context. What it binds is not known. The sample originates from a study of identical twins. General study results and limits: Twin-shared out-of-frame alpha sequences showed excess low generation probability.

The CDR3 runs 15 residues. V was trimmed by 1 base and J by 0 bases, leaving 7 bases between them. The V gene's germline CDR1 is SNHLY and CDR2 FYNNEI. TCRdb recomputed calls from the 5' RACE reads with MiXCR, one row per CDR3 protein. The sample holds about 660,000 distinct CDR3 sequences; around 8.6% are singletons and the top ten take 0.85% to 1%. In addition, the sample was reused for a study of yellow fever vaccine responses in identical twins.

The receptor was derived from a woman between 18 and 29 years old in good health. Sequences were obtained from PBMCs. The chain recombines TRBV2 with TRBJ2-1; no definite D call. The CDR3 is CASSEVRNSYNEQFF. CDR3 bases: TGTGCCAGCAGTGAAGTCCGAAACTCCTACAATGAGCAGTTCTTC.